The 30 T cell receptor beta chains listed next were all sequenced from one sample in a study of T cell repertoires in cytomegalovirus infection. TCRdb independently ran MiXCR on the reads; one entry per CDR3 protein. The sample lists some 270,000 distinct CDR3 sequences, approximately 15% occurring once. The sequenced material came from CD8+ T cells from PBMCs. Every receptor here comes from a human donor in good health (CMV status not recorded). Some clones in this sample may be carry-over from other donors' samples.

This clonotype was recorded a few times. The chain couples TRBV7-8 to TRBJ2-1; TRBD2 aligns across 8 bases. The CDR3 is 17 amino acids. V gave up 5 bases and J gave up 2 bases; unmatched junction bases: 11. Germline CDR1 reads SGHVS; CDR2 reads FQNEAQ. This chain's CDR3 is CASSDFSGGLTYNEQFF. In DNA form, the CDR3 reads TGTGCCAGCAGCGACTTCAGCGGGGGCCTCACCTACAATGAGCAGTTCTTC.

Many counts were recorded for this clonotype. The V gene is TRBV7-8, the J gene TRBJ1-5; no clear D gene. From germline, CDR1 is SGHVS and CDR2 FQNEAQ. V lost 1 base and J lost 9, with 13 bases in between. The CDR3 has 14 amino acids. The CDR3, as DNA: TGTGCCAGCAGCTTAGACTGGACTTCGGGGCCCCAGCATTTT. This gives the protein CASSLDWTSGPQHF.

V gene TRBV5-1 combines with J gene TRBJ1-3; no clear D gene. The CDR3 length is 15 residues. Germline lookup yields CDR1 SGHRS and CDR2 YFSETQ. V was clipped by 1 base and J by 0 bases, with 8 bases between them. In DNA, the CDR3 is TGCGCCAGCAGCTTGCTCTCCGGCTCTGGAAACACCATATATTTT. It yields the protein CASSLLSGSGNTIYF.

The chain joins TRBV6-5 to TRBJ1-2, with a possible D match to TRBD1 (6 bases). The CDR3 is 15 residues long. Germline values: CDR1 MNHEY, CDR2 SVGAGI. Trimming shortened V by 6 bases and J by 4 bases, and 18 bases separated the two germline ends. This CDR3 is CASSPTARGVYGYTF. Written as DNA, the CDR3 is TGTGCCAGCAGCCCTACTGCGAGGGGGGTCTATGGCTACACCTTC.

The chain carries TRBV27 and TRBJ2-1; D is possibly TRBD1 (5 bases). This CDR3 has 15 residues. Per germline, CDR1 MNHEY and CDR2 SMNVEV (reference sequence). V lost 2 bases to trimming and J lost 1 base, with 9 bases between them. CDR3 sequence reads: CASSLRQGSYNEQFF. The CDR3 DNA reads TGTGCCAGCAGTTTAAGGCAGGGTTCCTACAATGAGCAGTTCTTC.

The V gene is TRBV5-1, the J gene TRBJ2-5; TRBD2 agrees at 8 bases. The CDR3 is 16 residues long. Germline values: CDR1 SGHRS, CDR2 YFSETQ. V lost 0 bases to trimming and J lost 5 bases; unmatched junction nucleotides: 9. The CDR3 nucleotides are TGCGCCAGCAGCTTGGTCGGGGCTAGCGGGCAGGAGACCCAGTACTTC. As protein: CASSLVGASGQETQYF.

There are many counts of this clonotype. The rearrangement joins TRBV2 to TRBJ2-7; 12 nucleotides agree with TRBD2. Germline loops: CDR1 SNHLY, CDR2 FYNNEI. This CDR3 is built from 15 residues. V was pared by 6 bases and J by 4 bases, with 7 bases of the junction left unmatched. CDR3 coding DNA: TGTGCCAGCAGCGAGACTAGCGGGGGACCTTACGAGCAGTACTTC. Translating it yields CASSETSGGPYEQYF.

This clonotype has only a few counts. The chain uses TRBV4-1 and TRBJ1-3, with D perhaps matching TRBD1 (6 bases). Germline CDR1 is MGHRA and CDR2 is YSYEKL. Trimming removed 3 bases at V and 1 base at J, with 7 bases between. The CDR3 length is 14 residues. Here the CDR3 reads CASSHRGSGNTIYF. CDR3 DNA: TGCGCCAGCAGCCACAGGGGTTCTGGAAACACCATATATTTT.

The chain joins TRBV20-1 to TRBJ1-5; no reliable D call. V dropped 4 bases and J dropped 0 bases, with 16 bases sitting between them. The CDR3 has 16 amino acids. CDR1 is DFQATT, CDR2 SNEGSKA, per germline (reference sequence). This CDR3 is CSAKPTDGGSNQPQHF. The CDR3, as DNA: TGCAGTGCTAAACCAACCGACGGCGGTAGCAATCAGCCCCAGCATTTT.

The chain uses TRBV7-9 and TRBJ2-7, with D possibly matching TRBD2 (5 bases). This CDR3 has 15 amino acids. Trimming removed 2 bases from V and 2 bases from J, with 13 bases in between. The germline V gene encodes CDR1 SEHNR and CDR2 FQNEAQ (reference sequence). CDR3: CASSLNTGKAYEQYF. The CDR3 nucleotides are TGTGCCAGCAGCTTAAATACCGGGAAAGCCTACGAGCAGTACTTC.

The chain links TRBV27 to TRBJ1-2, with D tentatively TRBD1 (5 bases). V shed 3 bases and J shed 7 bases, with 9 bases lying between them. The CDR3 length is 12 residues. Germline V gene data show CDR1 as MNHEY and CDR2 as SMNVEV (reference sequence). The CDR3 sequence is CASSFGGSGYTF. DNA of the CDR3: TGTGCCAGCAGTTTTGGGGGGTCTGGCTACACCTTC.

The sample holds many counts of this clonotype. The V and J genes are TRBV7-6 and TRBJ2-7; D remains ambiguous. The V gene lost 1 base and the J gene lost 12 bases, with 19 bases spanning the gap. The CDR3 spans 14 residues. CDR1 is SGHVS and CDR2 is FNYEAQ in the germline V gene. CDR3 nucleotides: TGTGCCAGCAGCTTAGGTTCTGACGGTGTTGGTTGGTACTTC. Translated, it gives CASSLGSDGVGWYF.

This CDR3 is CASSQVPADEQYF. The CDR3 DNA is TGCGCCAGCAGCCAAGTCCCTGCGGACGAGCAGTACTTC. The chain combines TRBV4-1 with TRBJ2-7; D gene ambiguous. CDR1 and CDR2 (germline): MGHRA, YSYEKL. The CDR3 runs 13 residues. With 1 base removed from V and 5 bases from J, the gap between germline ends came to 9 bases.

The CDR3 region has the DNA TGTGCCACCAACCCACAGGTGAACACTGAAGCTTTCTTT. Its protein product is CATNPQVNTEAFF. V and J are TRBV10-3 and TRBJ1-1; maybe TRBD1 (5 bases). The germline gives CDR1 ENHRY, CDR2 SYGVKD. The CDR3 length is 13 residues. Trimming stripped 10 bases from V and 0 bases from J, with 12 bases between.

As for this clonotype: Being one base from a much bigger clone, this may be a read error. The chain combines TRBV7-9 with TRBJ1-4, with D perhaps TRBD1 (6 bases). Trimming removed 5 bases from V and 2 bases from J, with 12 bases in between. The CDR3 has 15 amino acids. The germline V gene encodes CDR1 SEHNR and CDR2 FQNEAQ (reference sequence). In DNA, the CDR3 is TGTGCCAGCAGCCTCCGCCAGGGGACTAATGAAAAACTGTTTTTT. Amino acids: CASSLRQGTNEKLFF.

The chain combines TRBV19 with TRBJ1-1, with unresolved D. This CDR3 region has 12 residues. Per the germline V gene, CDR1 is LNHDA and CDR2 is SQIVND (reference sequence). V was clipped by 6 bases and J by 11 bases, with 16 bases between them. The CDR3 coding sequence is TGTGCCAGTAGCGTAGGAAGAGAGTCCGCTTTCTTT. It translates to CASSVGRESAFF.

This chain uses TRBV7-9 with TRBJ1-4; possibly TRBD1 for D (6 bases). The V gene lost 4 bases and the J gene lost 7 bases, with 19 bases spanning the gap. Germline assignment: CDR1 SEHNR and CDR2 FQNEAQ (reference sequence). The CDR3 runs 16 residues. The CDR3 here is CASSWKQGWGPEKLFF. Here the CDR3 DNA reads TGTGCCAGCAGCTGGAAACAGGGCTGGGGCCCTGAAAAACTGTTTTTT.

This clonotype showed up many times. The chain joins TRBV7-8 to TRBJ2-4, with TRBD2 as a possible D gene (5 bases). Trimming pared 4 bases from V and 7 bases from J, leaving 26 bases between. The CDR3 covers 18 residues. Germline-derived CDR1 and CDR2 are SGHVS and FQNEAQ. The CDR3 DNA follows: TGTGCCAGCAGCTCCCATGCAACTGGAGCGGTGCCACGTAACATTCAGTACTTC. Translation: CASSSHATGAVPRNIQYF.

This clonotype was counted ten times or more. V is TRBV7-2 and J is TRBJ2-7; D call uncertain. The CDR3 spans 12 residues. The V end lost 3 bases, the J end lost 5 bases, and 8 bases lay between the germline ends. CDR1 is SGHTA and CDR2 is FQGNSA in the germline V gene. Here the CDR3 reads CASSLYVDEQYF. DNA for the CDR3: TGTGCCAGCAGCTTGTATGTGGACGAGCAGTACTTC.

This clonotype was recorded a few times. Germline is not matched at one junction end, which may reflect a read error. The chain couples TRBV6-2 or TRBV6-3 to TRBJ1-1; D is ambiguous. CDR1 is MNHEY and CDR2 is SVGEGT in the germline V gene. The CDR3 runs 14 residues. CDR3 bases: TGTGCCAGTAGTTGGAGTCAGTCGAACACTGAAGCTTTCTTT. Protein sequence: CASSWSQSNTEAFF.

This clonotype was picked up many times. The CDR3 DNA sequence: TGTGCCAGCAGCTTTACCACAGGGGGGGTCTACGAGCAGTACTTC. This codes for CASSFTTGGVYEQYF. J is TRBJ2-7 and V is TRBV7-9, with D possibly TRBD1 on 8 matching bases. The length of the CDR3 is 15 residues. V was pared by 3 bases and J by 3 bases, with 15 bases between. Germline CDR1 and CDR2: SEHNR and FQNEAQ (reference sequence).

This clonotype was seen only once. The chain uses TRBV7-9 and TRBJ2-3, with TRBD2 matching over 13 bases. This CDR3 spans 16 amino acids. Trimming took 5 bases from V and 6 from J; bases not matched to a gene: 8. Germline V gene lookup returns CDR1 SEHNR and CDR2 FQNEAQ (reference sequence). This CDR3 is CASSPGLAGVTDTQYF. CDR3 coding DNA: TGTGCCAGCAGCCCAGGACTAGCGGGGGTCACGGATACGCAGTATTTT.

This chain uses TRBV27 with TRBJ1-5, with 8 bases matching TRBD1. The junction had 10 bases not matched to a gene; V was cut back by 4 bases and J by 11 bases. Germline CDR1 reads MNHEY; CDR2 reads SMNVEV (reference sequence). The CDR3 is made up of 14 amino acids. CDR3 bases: TGTGCCAGCAGTTCGGGACAGGATCTTAAAGCCCAGCATTTT. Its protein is CASSSGQDLKAQHF.

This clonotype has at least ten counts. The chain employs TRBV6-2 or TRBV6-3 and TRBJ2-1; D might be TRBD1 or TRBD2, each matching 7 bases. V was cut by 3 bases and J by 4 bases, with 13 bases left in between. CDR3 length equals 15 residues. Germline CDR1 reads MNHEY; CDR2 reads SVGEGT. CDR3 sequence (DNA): TGTGCCAGCAGTTATCCAGGGGGGGGATACAATGAGCAGTTCTTC. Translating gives CASSYPGGGYNEQFF.

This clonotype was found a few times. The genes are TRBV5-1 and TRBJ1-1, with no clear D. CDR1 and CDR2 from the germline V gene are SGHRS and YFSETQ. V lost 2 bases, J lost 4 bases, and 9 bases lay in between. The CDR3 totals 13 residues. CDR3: CASSFRGSTEAFF. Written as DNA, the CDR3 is TGCGCCAGCAGCTTTCGGGGTAGCACTGAAGCTTTCTTT. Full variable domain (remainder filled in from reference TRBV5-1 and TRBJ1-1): KAGVTQTPRYLIKTRGQQVTLSCSPISGHRSVSWYQQTPGQGLQFLFEYFSETQRNKGNFPGRFSGRQFSNSRSEMNVSTLELGDSALYLCASSFRGSTEAFFGQGTRLTVV.

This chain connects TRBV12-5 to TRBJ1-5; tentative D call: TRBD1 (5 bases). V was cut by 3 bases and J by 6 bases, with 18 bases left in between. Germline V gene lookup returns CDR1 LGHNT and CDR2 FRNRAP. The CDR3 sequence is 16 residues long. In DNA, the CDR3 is TGTGCTAGTGGTTTCACGCTTACAGGTGGGGTTCAGCCCCAGCATTTT. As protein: CASGFTLTGGVQPQHF.

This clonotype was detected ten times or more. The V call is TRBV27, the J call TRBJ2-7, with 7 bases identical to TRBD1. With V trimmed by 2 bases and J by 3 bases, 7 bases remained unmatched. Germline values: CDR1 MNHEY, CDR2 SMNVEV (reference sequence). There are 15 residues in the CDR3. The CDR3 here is CASSLRSGGFYEQYF. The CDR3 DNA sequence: TGTGCCAGCAGTTTACGGTCAGGGGGTTTCTACGAGCAGTACTTC.

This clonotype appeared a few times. CDR3 in amino acids: CSVEVSNEQFF. CDR3 sequence (DNA): TGCAGCGTTGAAGTCTCCAATGAGCAGTTCTTC. V is TRBV29-1 and J is TRBJ2-1; D not resolved. Germline V gene data show CDR1 as SQVTM and CDR2 as ANQGSEA. Trimming left V 1 base short and J 6 bases short, with 4 bases between. This CDR3 is 11 amino acids long.

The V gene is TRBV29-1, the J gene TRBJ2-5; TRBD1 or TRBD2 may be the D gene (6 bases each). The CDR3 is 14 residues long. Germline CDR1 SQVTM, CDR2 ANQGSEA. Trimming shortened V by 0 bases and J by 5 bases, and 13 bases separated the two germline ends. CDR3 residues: CSVEDGGGVETQYF. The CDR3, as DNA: TGCAGCGTTGAAGACGGAGGGGGAGTCGAGACCCAGTACTTC.

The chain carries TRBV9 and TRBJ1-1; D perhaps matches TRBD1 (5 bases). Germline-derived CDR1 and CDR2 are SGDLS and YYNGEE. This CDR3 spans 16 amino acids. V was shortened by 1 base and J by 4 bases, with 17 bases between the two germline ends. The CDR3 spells CASSVLRVDGATEAFF. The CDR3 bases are TGTGCCAGCAGCGTACTCCGGGTCGATGGGGCCACTGAAGCTTTCTTT. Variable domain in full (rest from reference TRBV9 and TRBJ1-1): DSGVTQTPKHLITATGQRVTLRCSPRSGDLSVYWYQQSLDQGLQFLIQYYNGEERAKGNILERFSAQQFPDLHSELNLSSLELGDSALYFCASSVLRVDGATEAFFGQGTRLTVV.